This TCR beta chain originates from a study of T-cell reconstitution after alpha-beta-depleted transplantation in children. General observations from the study: Most T-cell counts and diversity one year after the transplant came from T cells that were newly produced. Several hundred expanded graft clones reportedly supplied alpha-beta T cells about two months after transplant. After transplant, high TCRbeta diversity at day 60 in some patients arose from surviving recipient T cells and thymic progenitors.

This clonotype showed up many times. Antigen unknown. A library of TCRbeta sequences, prepared with unique molecular identifiers, was generated. TCRdb itself ran the PCR reads through MiXCR, one entry per CDR3 protein. The sample consists of approximately 20,000 distinct CDR3 sequences, under 15% of them appearing once. CDR3 size: 15 residues. Germline V gene sequence: CDR1 SGDLS, CDR2 YYNGEE. V shed 6 bases and J 0 bases; nucleotides not matched to a gene: 8. The origin of this receptor is a female patient aged 2-10 years who had a stem cell transplant for congenital amegakaryocytic thrombocytopenia, so the T cells may come from the graft donor. The sample was PBMCs, mostly from graft donor cells, taken 60 days after TCRalphabeta/CD19-depleted stem cell transplant. The chain uses TRBV9 and TRBJ2-7; 8 nucleotides match TRBD2. CDR3 DNA: TGTGCCAGCAATAGAGAGGCGGGAGGCTCCTACGAGCAGTACTTC. Protein product: CASNREAGGSYEQYF.